This T cell receptor beta chain was sequenced during a study of monozygotic twins with inflammatory bowel disease. The length of the CDR3 is 15 residues. Germline lookup yields CDR1 MGHDK and CDR2 SYGVNS. Remarks on this clonotype: Its specificity is unknown.

TCRdb re-called the 5' RACE reads and catalogs CDR3 proteins one per entry, DNA excluded. In all, the sample yields under 200,000 distinct CDR3 sequences. Study outcomes and limitations: With others, IBD patients shared fewer clonotypes than healthy twins did, especially with disease activity. Subtypes among T cells remained indistinguishable.

V gene TRBV25-1 combines with J gene TRBJ2-5. The clonotype originates from a human donor with ulcerative colitis or Crohn's disease, or a healthy co-twin of an affected twin (not recorded which). Sequenced: blood. The CDR3 sequence is CASSTGSGGGETQYF.